This TCR beta chain emerged from a study of CD8 T cells in ankylosing spondylitis. Study results and caveats: Disease-associated clones were reportedly significantly overrepresented in matched ankylosing spondylitis synovial fluid.

MiXCR, applied by TCRdb to the 5' RACE reads, yields one record per CDR3 protein. Of roughly 130,000 distinct CDR3 sequences listed, 6% to 8.5% are singletons. Germline V lookup: CDR1 ENHRY, CDR2 SYGVKD. V shed 10 bases and J shed 4 bases, with 16 bases lying between them. The CDR3 contains 14 residues. This clonotype came up many times. What it recognizes is unknown. Sequencing was performed on blood, either unsorted or a sorted T cell fraction (not recorded which). The rearrangement uses TRBV10-3 and TRBJ2-2; weak D call: TRBD1 (6 bases). The origin of this receptor is a male donor with ankylosing spondylitis or in good health (not recorded which). CDR3 in DNA: TGTGCCAGCCTACAGGGTACCGGCACCGGGGAGCTGTTTTTT. Translated: CASLQGTGTGELFF.